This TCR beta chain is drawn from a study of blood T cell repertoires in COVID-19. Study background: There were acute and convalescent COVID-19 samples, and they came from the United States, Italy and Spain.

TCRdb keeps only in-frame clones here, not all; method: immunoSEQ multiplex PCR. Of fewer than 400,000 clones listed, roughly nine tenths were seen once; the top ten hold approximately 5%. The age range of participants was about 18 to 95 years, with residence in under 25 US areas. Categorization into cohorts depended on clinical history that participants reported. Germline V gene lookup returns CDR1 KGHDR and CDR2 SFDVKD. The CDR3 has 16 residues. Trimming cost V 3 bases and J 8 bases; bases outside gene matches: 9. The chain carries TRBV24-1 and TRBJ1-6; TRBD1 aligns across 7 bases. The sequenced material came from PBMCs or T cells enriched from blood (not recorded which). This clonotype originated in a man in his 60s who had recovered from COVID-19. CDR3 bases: TGTGCCACCAGTGATGCCCGACAGGGACGGGATTCACCCCTCCACTTT. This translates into CATSDARQGRDSPLHF.